The subject of this entry is one TCR beta chain. The sample is drawn from a study of blood T cell repertoires in COVID-19. Turning to the study itself: In each case, the material was cDNA or gDNA derived from T cells, B-cell-depleted T cells, or PBMCs.

The junction had 5 bases not matched to a gene; V was cut back by 2 bases and J by 5 bases. CDR1 is MNHEY and CDR2 is SVGAGI in the germline V gene. The CDR3 runs to 14 residues. Profiled with immunoSEQ multiplex PCR; TCRdb holds only in-frame clones, not every one. The profile shows 200,000 to 250,000 clones, 75% to 90% of them singletons. This TCR came from a man aged 45-65 years who had been exposed to COVID-19. Source material: PBMCs or T cells enriched from blood (not recorded which). The chain has TRBV6-5 and TRBJ2-5; 7 bases match TRBD1. CDR3 in DNA: TGTGCCAGCAGTTACGATGACAGGGTTGAGACCCAGTACTTC. Protein: CASSYDDRVETQYF.